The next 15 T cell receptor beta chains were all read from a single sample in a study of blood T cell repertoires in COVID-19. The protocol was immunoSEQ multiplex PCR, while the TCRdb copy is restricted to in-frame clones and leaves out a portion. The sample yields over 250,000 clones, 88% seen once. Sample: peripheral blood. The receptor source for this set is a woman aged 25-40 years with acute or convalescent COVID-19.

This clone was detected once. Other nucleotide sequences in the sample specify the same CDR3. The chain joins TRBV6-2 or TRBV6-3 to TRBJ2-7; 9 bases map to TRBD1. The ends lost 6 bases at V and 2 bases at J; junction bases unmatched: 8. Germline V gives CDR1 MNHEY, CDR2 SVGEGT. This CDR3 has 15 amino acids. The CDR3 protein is CASSPGQGPTYEQYF. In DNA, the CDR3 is TGTGCCAGCAGCCCGGGACAGGGTCCTACCTACGAGCAGTACTTC.

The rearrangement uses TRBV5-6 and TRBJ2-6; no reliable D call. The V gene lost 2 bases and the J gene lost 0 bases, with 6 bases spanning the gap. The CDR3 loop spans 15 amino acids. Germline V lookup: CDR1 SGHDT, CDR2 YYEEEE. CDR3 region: CASSFPSSGANVLTF. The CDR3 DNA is TGTGCCAGCAGCTTTCCCTCCTCTGGGGCCAACGTCCTGACTTTC.

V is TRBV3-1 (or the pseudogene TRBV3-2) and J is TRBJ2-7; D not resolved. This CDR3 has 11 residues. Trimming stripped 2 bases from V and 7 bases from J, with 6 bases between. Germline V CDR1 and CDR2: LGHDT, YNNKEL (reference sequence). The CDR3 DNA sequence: TGTGCCAGCAGCCAACTCGGGGAGCAGTACTTC. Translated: CASSQLGEQYF.

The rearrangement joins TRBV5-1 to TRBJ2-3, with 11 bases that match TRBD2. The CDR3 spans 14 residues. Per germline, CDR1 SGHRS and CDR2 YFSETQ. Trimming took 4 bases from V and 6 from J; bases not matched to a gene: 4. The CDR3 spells CASSRTSGSDTQYF. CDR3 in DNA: TGCGCCAGCAGCAGAACTAGCGGGAGCGATACGCAGTATTTT.

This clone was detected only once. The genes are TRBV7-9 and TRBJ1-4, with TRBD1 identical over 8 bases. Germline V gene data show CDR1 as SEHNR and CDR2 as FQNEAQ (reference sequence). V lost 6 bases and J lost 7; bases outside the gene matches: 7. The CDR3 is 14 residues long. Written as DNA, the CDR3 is TGTGCCAGCAGACGGCAGGGGGCCGGTGAAAAACTGTTTTTT. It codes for CASRRQGAGEKLFF.

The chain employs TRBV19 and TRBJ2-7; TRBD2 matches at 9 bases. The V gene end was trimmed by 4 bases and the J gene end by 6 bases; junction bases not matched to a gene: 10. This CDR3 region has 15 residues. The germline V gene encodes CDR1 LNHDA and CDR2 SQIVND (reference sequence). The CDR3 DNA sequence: TGTGCCAGTAGTAGTAGCGGGAGTCTACTGGGCGAGCAGTACTTC. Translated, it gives CASSSSGSLLGEQYF.

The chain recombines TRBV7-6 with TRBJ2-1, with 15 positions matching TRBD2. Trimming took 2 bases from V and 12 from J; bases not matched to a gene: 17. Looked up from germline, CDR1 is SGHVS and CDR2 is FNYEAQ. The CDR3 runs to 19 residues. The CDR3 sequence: CASSLKTGLAGGSRFSQFF. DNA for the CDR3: TGTGCCAGCAGCTTAAAAACGGGACTAGCGGGAGGATCGAGGTTTTCGCAGTTCTTC.

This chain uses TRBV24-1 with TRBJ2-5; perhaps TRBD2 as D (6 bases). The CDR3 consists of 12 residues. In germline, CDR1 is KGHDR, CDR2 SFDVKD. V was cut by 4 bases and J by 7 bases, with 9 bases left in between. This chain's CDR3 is CATSEAGGTQYF. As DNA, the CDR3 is TGTGCCACCAGTGAGGCCGGGGGGACCCAGTACTTC.

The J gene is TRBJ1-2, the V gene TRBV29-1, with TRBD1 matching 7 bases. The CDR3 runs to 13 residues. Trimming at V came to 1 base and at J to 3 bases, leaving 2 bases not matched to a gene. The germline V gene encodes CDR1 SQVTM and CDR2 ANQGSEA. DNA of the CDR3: TGCAGCGTTGAAGCCAGGGGGGACTATGGCTACACCTTC. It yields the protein CSVEARGDYGYTF.

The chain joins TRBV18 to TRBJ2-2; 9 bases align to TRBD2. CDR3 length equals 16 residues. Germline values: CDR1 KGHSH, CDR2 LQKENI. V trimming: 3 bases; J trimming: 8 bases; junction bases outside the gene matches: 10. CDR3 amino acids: CASSPSGGSPLGELFF. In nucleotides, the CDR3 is TGTGCCAGCTCACCGAGCGGGGGGAGCCCACTGGGGGAGCTGTTTTTT.

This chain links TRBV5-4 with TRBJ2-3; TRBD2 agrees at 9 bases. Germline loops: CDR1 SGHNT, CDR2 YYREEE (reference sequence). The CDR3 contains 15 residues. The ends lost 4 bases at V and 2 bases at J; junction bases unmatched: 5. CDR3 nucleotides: TGTGCCAGCAGCGTTAGCGGGAGCTTCACAGATACGCAGTATTTT. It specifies CASSVSGSFTDTQYF.

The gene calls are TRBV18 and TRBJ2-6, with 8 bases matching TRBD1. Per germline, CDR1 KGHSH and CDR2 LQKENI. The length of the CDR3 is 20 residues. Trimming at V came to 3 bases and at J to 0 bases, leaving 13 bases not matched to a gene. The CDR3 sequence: CASSPVPSAGQVSGANVLTF. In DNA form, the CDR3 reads TGTGCCAGCTCACCGGTCCCATCGGCGGGACAGGTCTCTGGGGCCAACGTCCTGACTTTC.

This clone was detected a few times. The CDR3: CASSPLAGMGRNIQYF. CDR3 DNA sequence: TGTGCCAGCAGCCCCCTTGCCGGGATGGGTAGAAACATTCAGTACTTC. The chain has TRBV14 and TRBJ2-4, with D maybe TRBD2 (5 bases). Germline CDR1 and CDR2: SGHDN and FVKESK. V was trimmed by 4 bases and J by 6 bases, leaving 19 bases between them. The CDR3 runs to 16 residues.

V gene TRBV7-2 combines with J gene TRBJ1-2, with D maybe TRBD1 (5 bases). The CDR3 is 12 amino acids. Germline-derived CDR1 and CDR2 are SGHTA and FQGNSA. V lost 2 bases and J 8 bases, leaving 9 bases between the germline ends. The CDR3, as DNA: TGTGCCAGCAGCTTATGGGGGGTAGGCTACACCTTC. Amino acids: CASSLWGVGYTF.

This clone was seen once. The CDR3 DNA sequence: TGTGCCAGTGCTAGCGCTCACGGGGTTAACACTGAAGCTTTCTTT. Its translation is CASASAHGVNTEAFF. The chain is built from TRBV19 and TRBJ1-1; D not certain. V gave up 8 bases and J gave up 2 bases, with 18 bases separating them. CDR3 length: 15 amino acids. Germline CDR1 reads LNHDA; CDR2 reads SQIVND (reference sequence).